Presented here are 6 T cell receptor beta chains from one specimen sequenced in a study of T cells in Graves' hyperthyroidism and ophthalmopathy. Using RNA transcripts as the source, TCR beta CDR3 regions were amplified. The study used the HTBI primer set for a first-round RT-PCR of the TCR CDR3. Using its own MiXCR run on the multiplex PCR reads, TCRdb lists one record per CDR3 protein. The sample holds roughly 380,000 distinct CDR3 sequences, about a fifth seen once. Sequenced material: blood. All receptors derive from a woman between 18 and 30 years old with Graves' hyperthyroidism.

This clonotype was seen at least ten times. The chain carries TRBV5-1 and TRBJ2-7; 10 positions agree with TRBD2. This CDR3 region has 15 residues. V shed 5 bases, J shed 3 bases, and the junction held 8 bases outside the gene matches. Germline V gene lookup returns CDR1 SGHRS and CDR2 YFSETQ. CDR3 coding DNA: TGCGCCAGCAGATACTATAGCGGGGGGTTCTACGAGCAGTACTTC. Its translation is CASRYYSGGFYEQYF. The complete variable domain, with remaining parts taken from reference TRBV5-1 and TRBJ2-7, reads KAGVTQTPRYLIKTRGQQVTLSCSPISGHRSVSWYQQTPGQGLQFLFEYFSETQRNKGNFPGRFSGRQFSNSRSEMNVSTLELGDSALYLCASRYYSGGFYEQYFGPGTRLTVT.

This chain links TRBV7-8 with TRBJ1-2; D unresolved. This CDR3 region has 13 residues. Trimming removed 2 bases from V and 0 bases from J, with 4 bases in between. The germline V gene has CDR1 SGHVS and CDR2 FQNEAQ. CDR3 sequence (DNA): TGTGCCAGCAGCTTACTTTCTAACTATGGCTACACCTTC. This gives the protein CASSLLSNYGYTF.

In DNA form, the CDR3 reads TGTGCCAGCAGCCAAGGGACAGGGGAAACCGGGGAGCTGTTTTTT. Translating it yields CASSQGTGETGELFF. The chain uses TRBV4-2 and TRBJ2-2; 9 nucleotides line up with TRBD1. V shed 1 base and J 5 bases; nucleotides not matched to a gene: 2. The CDR3 extends over 15 amino acids. Looked up from germline, CDR1 is LGHNA and CDR2 is YNFKEQ.

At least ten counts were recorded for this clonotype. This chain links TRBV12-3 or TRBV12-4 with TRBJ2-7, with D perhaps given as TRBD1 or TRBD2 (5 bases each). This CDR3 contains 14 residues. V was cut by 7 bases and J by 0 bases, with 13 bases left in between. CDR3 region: CASTRDQSSYEQYF. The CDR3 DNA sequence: TGTGCCAGCACCCGGGACCAGAGCTCCTACGAGCAGTACTTC.

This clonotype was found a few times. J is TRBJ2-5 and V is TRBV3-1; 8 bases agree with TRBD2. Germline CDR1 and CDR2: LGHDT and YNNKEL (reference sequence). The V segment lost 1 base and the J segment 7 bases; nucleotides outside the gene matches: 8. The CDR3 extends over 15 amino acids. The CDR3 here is CASSQVLAGKGTQYF. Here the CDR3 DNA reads TGTGCCAGCAGCCAAGTTTTAGCGGGGAAGGGGACCCAGTACTTC.

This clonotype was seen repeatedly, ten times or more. The CDR3 DNA follows: TGCGCCAGCAGCTTCTCACCCGGACCTAACTATGGCTACACCTTC. This codes for CASSFSPGPNYGYTF. V is TRBV5-1 and J is TRBJ1-2; no reliable D call. This CDR3 region has 15 residues. V was pared by 2 bases and J by 0 bases, with 11 bases between. Germline loops: CDR1 SGHRS, CDR2 YFSETQ.